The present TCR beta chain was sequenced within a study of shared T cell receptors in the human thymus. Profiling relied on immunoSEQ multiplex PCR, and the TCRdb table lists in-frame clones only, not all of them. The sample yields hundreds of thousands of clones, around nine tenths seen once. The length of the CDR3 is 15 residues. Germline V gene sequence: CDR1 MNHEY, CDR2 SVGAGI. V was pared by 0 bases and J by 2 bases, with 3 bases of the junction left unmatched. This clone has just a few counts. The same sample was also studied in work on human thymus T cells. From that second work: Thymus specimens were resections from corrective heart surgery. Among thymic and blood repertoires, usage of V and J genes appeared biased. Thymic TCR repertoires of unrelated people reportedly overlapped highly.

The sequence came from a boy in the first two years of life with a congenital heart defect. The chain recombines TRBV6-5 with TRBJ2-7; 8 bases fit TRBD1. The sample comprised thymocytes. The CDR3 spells CASSYSGRGPYEQYF. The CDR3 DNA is TGTGCCAGCAGTTACTCGGGCAGGGGGCCCTACGAGCAGTACTTC.